A selection of T cell receptor beta chains follows, all from one sample in a study of response to subunit inactivated influenza vaccine. MiXCR, run by TCRdb on the RT-PCR reads, gives a single entry per CDR3 protein. The table records about 500,000 distinct CDR3 sequences, approximately 17% of them present only once. The input for sequencing was CD4+ T cells sorted from PBMCs, taken less than 25 months after vaccination. Receptors were obtained from a man aged 45-69 years who received an inactivated influenza vaccine. The CDR3 runs from the conserved cysteine through the conserved F or W. D genes are given only for firm matches. Clone size is given for some rows only: seen once, a few or many times, or a class if the clone is expanded.

v_call,clone_size,d_call,j_call,cdr3_aa,cdr3_nt
TRBV4-1,many,TRBD2,TRBJ2-5,CASSQIVAGLSVGVQYF,TGCGCCAGCAGCCAGATAGTAGCGGGGTTAAGTGTAGGGGTCCAGTACTTC
TRBV11-3,NA,NA,TRBJ1-3,CASSCWEGRSPSGNTIYF,TGTGCCAGCAGCTGCTGGGAGGGACGGTCACCCTCTGGAAACACCATATATTTT
TRBV29-1,NA,TRBD2,TRBJ2-3,CSVQTSGEWSDTQYF,TGCAGCGTCCAGACTAGCGGAGAGTGGTCAGATACGCAGTATTTT
TRBV12-3/TRBV12-4,NA,TRBD2,TRBJ2-1,CASSPRASGGNEQFF,TGTGCCAGCAGTCCCCGGGCTAGCGGCGGTAATGAGCAGTTCTTC
TRBV7-8,few,NA,TRBJ1-5,CASSPGEGGLSNQPQHF,TGTGCCAGCAGCCCCGGGGAAGGGGGGTTGAGCAATCAGCCCCAGCATTTT
TRBV18,few,NA,TRBJ2-7,CASSPAVGYEQYF,TGTGCCAGCTCGCCCGCGGTGGGGTACGAGCAGTACTTC
TRBV7-9,NA,NA,TRBJ2-7,CASSFSGSGADEQYF,TGTGCCAGCAGCTTTTCAGGGTCTGGGGCAGACGAGCAGTACTTC
TRBV4-3,few,NA,TRBJ2-7,CASSQENRVNEQYF,TGCGCCAGCAGCCAAGAGAACAGGGTTAACGAGCAGTACTTC
TRBV29-1,NA,TRBD1,TRBJ2-4,CSARTGFPLENIQYF,TGCAGCGCTAGGACAGGGTTTCCTCTCGAAAACATTCAGTACTTC
TRBV5-1,NA,NA,TRBJ2-2,CASSLVQASNTGELFF,TGCGCCAGCAGCTTGGTACAGGCCTCGAACACCGGGGAGCTGTTTTTT
TRBV20-1,NA,NA,TRBJ2-1,CSARSGGGYNEQFF,TGCAGTGCTAGGTCCGGGGGTGGCTACAATGAGCAGTTCTTC
TRBV20-1,few,NA,TRBJ1-1,CSAKRGADTEAFF,TGCAGTGCGAAGAGGGGGGCGGACACTGAAGCTTTCTTT
TRBV3-1,NA,NA,TRBJ2-1,CASTRRPGVDEQFF,TGTGCCAGCACTCGAAGGCCAGGGGTTGATGAGCAGTTCTTC
TRBV20-1,few,NA,TRBJ2-3,CSAISPGLTDTQYF,TGCAGTGCTATTTCCCCGGGCCTCACAGATACGCAGTATTTT
TRBV15,NA,NA,TRBJ2-3,CATSRDIHGTDTQYF,TGTGCCACCAGCAGAGATATCCACGGAACAGATACGCAGTATTTT
TRBV5-6,NA,TRBD1,TRBJ2-5,CASSAKQGSSSKTQYF,TGTGCCAGCAGCGCCAAACAGGGGTCGAGCTCGAAGACCCAGTACTTC
TRBV12-5,few,TRBD1,TRBJ2-1,CASGLGTGAYEQFF,TGTGCTAGTGGTTTGGGGACAGGGGCTTATGAGCAGTTCTTC
TRBV6-1,once,TRBD2,TRBJ2-4,CASSPGLAGSIQYF,TGTGCCAGCAGTCCGGGACTAGCGGGAAGCATTCAGTACTTC
TRBV6-4,NA,NA,TRBJ1-5,CASSDSNDRFDQPQHF,TGTGCCAGCAGTGACTCGAATGATCGGTTCGATCAGCCCCAGCATTTT
TRBV6-5,few,NA,TRBJ2-1,CASSQGSEQFF,TGTGCCAGCAGTCAGGGGTCAGAGCAGTTCTTC
TRBV5-1,few,NA,TRBJ2-5,CASSNGRTQETQYF,TGCGCCAGCAGCAACGGACGGACCCAGGAGACCCAGTACTTC
TRBV5-1,NA,TRBD2,TRBJ2-2,CASSLELVAGTGELFF,TGCGCCAGCAGCTTGGAACTGGTAGCGGGAACCGGGGAGCTGTTTTTT
TRBV5-1,few,NA,TRBJ1-4,CASSPDGGNEKLFF,TGCGCCAGCAGCCCGGACGGCGGTAATGAAAAACTGTTTTTT
TRBV20-1,few,NA,TRBJ1-2,CSARRTTETSNYGYTF,TGCAGTGCTAGACGTACGACGGAGACATCTAACTATGGCTACACCTTC
TRBV20-1,NA,TRBD2,TRBJ2-1,CSAREYLAGKNNEQFF,TGCAGTGCTAGAGAGTATCTAGCGGGTAAAAACAATGAGCAGTTCTTC
TRBV6-1,NA,NA,TRBJ2-2,CASSRRPGPSNTGELFF,TGTGCCAGCAGTAGACGACCGGGACCTTCAAACACCGGGGAGCTGTTTTTT
TRBV12-3/TRBV12-4,NA,NA,TRBJ2-7,CASSLTFAYEQYF,TGTGCCAGCAGTTTAACTTTTGCCTACGAGCAGTACTTC
TRBV29-1,few,NA,TRBJ1-1,CSSRSGNTEAFF,TGCAGCTCTCGGAGTGGGAACACTGAAGCTTTCTTT